This TCR beta chain was retrieved from a study of early stage breast cancer tumors. Comment on this clone: The junction and the germline gene differ at one end; a read error may be behind it.

Germline V CDR1 and CDR2: SSHAT, FNYEAQ (reference sequence). CDR3 length: 16 amino acids. The method was immunoSEQ multiplex PCR; TCRdb's version includes in-frame clones alone and lacks a portion of them. Among 4,800 or so clones listed, approximately 70% were seen once. The sequencing input was normal breast tissue next to the tumor. This receptor was obtained from a person between 60 and 70 years old with breast cancer. The chain employs TRBV7-7 and TRBJ2-1, with 12 bases matching TRBD2. The CDR3 sequence is CASSRDLAGGANEQFF. CDR3 coding DNA: TGTGCTAGCAGCCGAGACCTAGCGGGAGGGGCGAATGAGCAGTTCTTC.